This T cell receptor beta chain was retrieved from a study of T cell responses to AZD1222 COVID-19 vaccine. The germline V and J ends were trimmed by 0 bases and 6 bases, with 8 bases remaining between them. Germline CDR1 SGHTA, CDR2 FQGNSA. The CDR3 covers 14 residues. Repertoires were generated with immunoSEQ multiplex PCR, while TCRdb's copy carries only in-frame clones and drops some. This table holds approximately 190,000 clones, under 95% found once. This specimen was peripheral blood, taken on day 0 of AZD1222 vaccination. The chain joins TRBV7-2 to TRBJ1-4; D is unclear. The TCR was taken from an adult in good health. In nucleotides, the CDR3 is TGTGCCAGCAGCTTAGCTTTCGGCGATGAAAAACTGTTTTTT. Amino acids: CASSLAFGDEKLFF.